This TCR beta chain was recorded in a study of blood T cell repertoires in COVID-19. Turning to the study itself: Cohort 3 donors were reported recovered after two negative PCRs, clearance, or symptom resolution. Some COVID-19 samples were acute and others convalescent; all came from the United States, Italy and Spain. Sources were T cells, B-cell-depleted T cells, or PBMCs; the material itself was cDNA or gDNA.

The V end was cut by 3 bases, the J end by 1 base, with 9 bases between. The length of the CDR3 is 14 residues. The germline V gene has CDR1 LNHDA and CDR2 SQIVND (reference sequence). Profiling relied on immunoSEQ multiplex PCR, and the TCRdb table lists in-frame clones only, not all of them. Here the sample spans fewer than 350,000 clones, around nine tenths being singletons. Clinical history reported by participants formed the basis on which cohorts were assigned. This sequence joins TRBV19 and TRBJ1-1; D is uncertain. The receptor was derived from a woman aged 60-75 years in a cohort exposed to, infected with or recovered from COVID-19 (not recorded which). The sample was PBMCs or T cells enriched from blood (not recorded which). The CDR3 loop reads CASSIARQNTEAFF. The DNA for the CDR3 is TGTGCCAGTAGTATCGCCAGACAGAACACTGAAGCTTTCTTT. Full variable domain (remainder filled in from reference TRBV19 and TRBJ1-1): DGGITQSPKYLFRKEGQNVTLSCEQNLNHDAMYWYRQDPGQGLRLIYYSQIVNDFQKGDIAEGYSVSREKKESFPLTVTSAQKNPTAFYLCASSIARQNTEAFFGQGTRLTVV.